This T cell receptor beta chain was recovered during a study of sequential checkpoint blockade in melanoma. Study summary: Arm A got nivolumab then ipilimumab; arm B the reverse, 1:1.

Assay used: immunoSEQ multiplex PCR; TCRdb lists only in-frame clones, some missing. The sample lists about 20,000 clones, 55% to 80% occurring once. This sample's treatment: randomized to nivolumab then ipilimumab (arm A) or the reverse (arm B). Sorted cells were live CD3+CD8+, lacking CD19 and CD56, from PBMCs. The specimen comprised CD8+ T cells sorted from blood (inferred from file names), sampled from a patient given nivolumab and ipilimumab in sequence. This clonotype was obtained from a human donor with melanoma.

The CDR3 coding sequence is TGTGCCAGCAGCTTAAGGTGGGGGGACTACGAGCAGTACTTC. It translates to CASSLRWGDYEQYF. The chain uses TRBV11-2 and TRBJ2-7; possible D gene TRBD2, 6 bases. This CDR3 has 14 amino acids. Germline loops: CDR1 SGHAT, CDR2 FQNNGV. V gave up 2 bases and J gave up 3 bases, with 11 bases separating them.